This T cell receptor beta chain was profiled in a study of CD8 T cells in ankylosing spondylitis. Findings and limits, study-wide: Earlier reports found some motif variants in synovial fluid and blood in reactive arthritis. Characteristic, it appeared, of ankylosing spondylitis blood was a TCR beta motif of about eight highly homologous variants.

Library preparation for TCR beta used quantitative 5'-RACE with molecular barcodes. TCRdb re-analysed the 5' RACE reads in MiXCR, keeping a single row per CDR3 protein. The sample gives roughly 120,000 distinct CDR3 sequences, roughly an eighth of which show up once; 2.5% to 3% is in the top ten. Germline CDR1 SEHNR, CDR2 FQNEAQ (reference sequence). There are 14 residues in the CDR3. Trimming pared 4 bases from V and 4 bases from J, leaving 13 bases between. Of note for this clonotype: What it binds is unknown.

The chain carries TRBV7-9 and TRBJ1-2, with no clear D. Source material: blood, either unsorted or a sorted T cell fraction (not recorded which). The receptor's source is a female donor with ankylosing spondylitis or in good health (not recorded which). The CDR3 DNA sequence: TGTGCCAGCAGCTCTATCGACGGATTCTATGGCTACACCTTC. Translating it yields CASSSIDGFYGYTF.